What follows are 21 T cell receptor beta chains derived from one specimen sequenced in a study of blood T cell repertoires in COVID-19. Clones were sequenced by immunoSEQ multiplex PCR, and TCRdb holds only the in-frame ones, with some missing. The profile shows approximately 230,000 clones, 85% to 90% of them singletons. Sequencing was performed on PBMCs or T cells enriched from blood (not recorded which). The receptors derive from a woman aged 30 to 39 who had recovered from COVID-19.

The gene calls are TRBV4-1 and TRBJ1-2; D call uncertain. V lost 0 bases, J lost 1 base, and 9 bases lay in between. This CDR3 spans 15 amino acids. From germline, CDR1 is MGHRA and CDR2 YSYEKL. This chain's CDR3 is CASSQDDNNNYGYTF. CDR3 DNA sequence: TGCGCCAGCAGCCAAGATGACAATAATAACTATGGCTACACCTTC.

This chain links TRBV11-3 with TRBJ1-2, with a possible D match to TRBD1 (5 bases). Germline V gives CDR1 SGHNT, CDR2 YENEEA. This CDR3 has 15 residues. V was trimmed by 2 bases and J by 2 bases, leaving 12 bases between them. For the CDR3, the DNA is TGTGCCAGCAGCTTAATCCAGGGAGGCAACTATGGCTACACCTTC. The encoded protein is CASSLIQGGNYGYTF.

This chain joins TRBV4-1 and TRBJ1-2; D call uncertain. Germline V CDR1 and CDR2: MGHRA, YSYEKL. V was cut by 3 bases and J by 2 bases, with 13 bases left in between. This CDR3 has 15 amino acids. The DNA of the CDR3 is TGCGCCAGCAGCCAGGGTCCAGGACTAAACTATGGCTACACCTTC. Amino acids: CASSQGPGLNYGYTF.

V is TRBV3-1 (or the pseudogene TRBV3-2) and J is TRBJ1-1; D remains ambiguous. The length of the CDR3 is 14 residues. CDR1 and CDR2 from the germline V gene are LGHDT and YNNKEL (reference sequence). V lost 0 bases and J 3 bases, leaving 8 bases between the germline ends. The CDR3 reads CASSQDLAHTEAFF. The CDR3, as DNA: TGTGCCAGCAGCCAAGATCTAGCCCACACTGAAGCTTTCTTT.

The V call is TRBV7-2, the J call TRBJ1-1; possibly TRBD1 for D (6 bases). The CDR3 is made up of 15 amino acids. The V gene lost 2 bases and the J gene lost 1 base, with 11 bases spanning the gap. Germline values: CDR1 SGHTA, CDR2 FQGNSA. DNA for the CDR3: TGTGCCAGCAGCTTACCGAGACAGGAGAACACTGAAGCTTTCTTT. Protein: CASSLPRQENTEAFF.

This chain links TRBV29-1 with TRBJ1-2; no firm D call. V lost 0 bases, J lost 7 bases, and 15 bases lay in between. This CDR3 contains 14 residues. Germline V lookup: CDR1 SQVTM, CDR2 ANQGSEA. The CDR3 nucleotides are TGCAGCGTTGAAGATCTACGGGAGTTCAGTGGCTACACCTTC. It translates to CSVEDLREFSGYTF. The variable domain in full, completed from reference TRBV29-1 and TRBJ1-2, reads SAVISQKPSRDICQRGTSLTIQCQVDSQVTMMFWYRQQPGQSLTLIATANQGSEATYESGFVIDKFPISRPNLTFSTLTVSNMSPEDSSIYLCSVEDLREFSGYTFGSGTRLTVV.

The CDR3, as DNA: TGTGCCAGCAGTTTGCGACAGGGAAGCAACAATGAGCAGTTCTTC. Its protein product is CASSLRQGSNNEQFF. The chain combines TRBV27 with TRBJ2-1, with 7 positions matching TRBD1. J lost 5 bases, V lost 3 bases, and 7 bases had no gene match. The CDR3 totals 15 residues. Germline V gene data show CDR1 as MNHEY and CDR2 as SMNVEV (reference sequence).

The chain employs TRBV13 and TRBJ2-7; 12 bases are a match to TRBD2. V dropped 0 bases and J dropped 4; count of bases not matched to a gene: 4. The CDR3 extends over 16 amino acids. Germline V CDR1 and CDR2: PRHDT, FYEKMQ (reference sequence). CDR3 residues: CASSLGLAGGPYEQYF. As DNA, the CDR3 is TGTGCCAGCAGCTTAGGCCTAGCGGGAGGGCCGTACGAGCAGTACTTC.

This sequence joins TRBV3-1 (or the pseudogene TRBV3-2) and TRBJ2-1; 12 nucleotides agree with TRBD2. Germline lookup yields CDR1 LGHDT and CDR2 YNNKEL (reference sequence). Germline trimming cut 4 bases from V and 2 bases from J; bases unmatched to any gene: 12. CDR3 length: 19 residues. The CDR3 sequence is CASSPQSTSGSAAYNEQFF. For the CDR3, the DNA is TGTGCCAGCAGCCCGCAATCGACTAGCGGGAGCGCTGCCTACAATGAGCAGTTCTTC.

This clone was seen only once. One end of the junction does not line up with germline, which may come from a read error. The CDR3 DNA reads TGCAGTGCTAGTTATCCAGCGGGAGCCTCCTACGATGAGCAGTTCTTC. Translated: CSASYPAGASYDEQFF. The rearrangement joins TRBV20-1 to TRBJ2-1, with 8 positions matching TRBD2. This CDR3 has 16 amino acids. Germline CDR1 DFQATT, CDR2 SNEGSKA (reference sequence).

This sequence joins TRBV7-2 and TRBJ2-3; TRBD2 aligns across 15 bases. The V and J ends lost 5 bases and 0 bases, in that order; junction bases with no gene match: 6. CDR3 length equals 18 residues. Germline values: CDR1 SGHTA, CDR2 FQGNSA. Here the CDR3 reads CASSPGTSGRPSTDTQYF. The CDR3 DNA sequence: TGTGCCAGCAGCCCCGGGACTAGCGGGAGGCCCAGCACAGATACGCAGTATTTT.

The chain couples TRBV6-2 or TRBV6-3 to TRBJ2-5; 10 bases map to TRBD2. The V gene's germline CDR1 is MNHEY and CDR2 SVGEGT. This CDR3 spans 16 amino acids. Trimming removed 2 bases from V and 2 bases from J; junction bases left unmatched: 5. The DNA for the CDR3 is TGTGCCAGCAGTTACGTTACGACTAGCGGGCAAGAGACCCAGTACTTC. This sequence encodes CASSYVTTSGQETQYF.

J is TRBJ1-1 and V is TRBV18, with TRBD1 matching 8 bases. Germline loops: CDR1 KGHSH, CDR2 LQKENI. There are 16 residues in the CDR3. V shed 3 bases and J 3 bases; nucleotides not matched to a gene: 9. CDR3 residues: CASSPGQVSRDTEAFF. The CDR3 nucleotides are TGTGCCAGCTCACCGGGACAGGTCTCTAGGGACACTGAAGCTTTCTTT.

The chain recombines TRBV7-9 with TRBJ2-2; 7 positions agree with TRBD2. V shed 4 bases, J shed 2 bases, and the junction held 4 bases outside the gene matches. Germline CDR1 and CDR2: SEHNR and FQNEAQ (reference sequence). The CDR3 has 15 amino acids. The CDR3 DNA follows: TGTGCCAGCAGCTCGGGGGGAGCCAACACCGGGGAGCTGTTTTTT. Residues: CASSSGGANTGELFF.

Here the CDR3 reads CASSATSGTYNEQFF. The CDR3 DNA reads TGCGCCAGCAGCGCCACTAGCGGCACATACAATGAGCAGTTCTTC. The V call is TRBV5-1, the J call TRBJ2-1, with 8 bases that match TRBD2. Germline values: CDR1 SGHRS, CDR2 YFSETQ. CDR3 length: 15 residues. V lost 4 bases, J lost 4 bases, and 7 bases stayed unmatched.

The genes are TRBV5-1 and TRBJ2-7; 11 bases are shared with TRBD2. There are 14 residues in the CDR3. CDR1 and CDR2 (germline): SGHRS, YFSETQ. The V gene end was trimmed by 5 bases and the J gene end by 4 bases; junction bases not matched to a gene: 5. As DNA, the CDR3 is TGCGCCAGCAGTTATAGGACTAGCGGGTACGAGCAGTACTTC. Encoded protein: CASSYRTSGYEQYF. Complete variable domain (other parts from reference TRBV5-1 and TRBJ2-7): KAGVTQTPRYLIKTRGQQVTLSCSPISGHRSVSWYQQTPGQGLQFLFEYFSETQRNKGNFPGRFSGRQFSNSRSEMNVSTLELGDSALYLCASSYRTSGYEQYFGPGTRLTVT.

In DNA, the CDR3 is TGCACCAGCAGCCAAGATCGGGTAGCTCCTTCCTCCTACAATGAGCAGTTCTTC. The encoded protein is CTSSQDRVAPSSYNEQFF. The rearrangement uses TRBV1 and TRBJ2-1; the listed D gene, TRBD2, was not tested against the DNA. TRBV1 is shown as a pseudogene. This CDR3 spans 18 amino acids.

The rearrangement uses TRBV27 and TRBJ1-5; D not certain. Trimming left V 6 bases short and J 3 bases short, with 12 bases between. The CDR3 totals 14 residues. Germline loops: CDR1 MNHEY, CDR2 SMNVEV (reference sequence). CDR3 coding DNA: TGTGCCAGCAGCGATTTCGGACTCAATCAGCCCCAGCATTTT. It translates to CASSDFGLNQPQHF.

The rearrangement uses TRBV29-1 and TRBJ2-7, with D maybe TRBD2 (5 bases). The V gene lost 6 bases and the J gene lost 5 bases, with 8 bases spanning the gap. Germline V gene data show CDR1 as SQVTM and CDR2 as ANQGSEA. The CDR3 consists of 10 residues. In DNA form, the CDR3 reads TGCAGCGTAGGGAGTAACGAGCAGTACTTC. It encodes CSVGSNEQYF.

The rearrangement links TRBV2 to TRBJ2-7, with 7 nucleotides matching TRBD1. The V segment lost 9 bases and the J segment 4 bases; nucleotides outside the gene matches: 9. CDR3 size: 13 residues. Germline-derived CDR1 and CDR2 are SNHLY and FYNNEI. CDR3 sequence reads: CASGQGDLYEQYF. For the CDR3, the DNA is TGTGCCAGTGGGCAGGGGGATCTTTACGAGCAGTACTTC.

This chain uses TRBV13 with TRBJ1-1; D is unresolved. V lost 5 bases and J lost 1, with 20 bases in between. Germline loops: CDR1 PRHDT, CDR2 FYEKMQ (reference sequence). This CDR3 comprises 17 residues. The CDR3 spells CASSLGAGQISNTEAFF. The DNA for the CDR3 is TGTGCCAGCAGCCTGGGAGCCGGGCAAATATCGAACACTGAAGCTTTCTTT.